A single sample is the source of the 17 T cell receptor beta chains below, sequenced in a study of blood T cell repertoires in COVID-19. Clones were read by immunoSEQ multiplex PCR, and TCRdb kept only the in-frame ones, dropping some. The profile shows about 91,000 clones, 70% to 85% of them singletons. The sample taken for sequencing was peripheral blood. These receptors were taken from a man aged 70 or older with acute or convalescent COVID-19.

CDR3 region: CASSFLPVDILNYGYTF. The CDR3 DNA sequence: TGTGCCAGCAGCTTCCTTCCGGTTGACATACTTAACTATGGCTACACCTTC. The chain uses TRBV7-9 and TRBJ1-2; D uncertain. CDR1 SEHNR and CDR2 FQNEAQ come from the germline V gene (reference sequence). CDR3 length: 17 amino acids. V was pared by 3 bases and J by 1 base, with 18 bases between.

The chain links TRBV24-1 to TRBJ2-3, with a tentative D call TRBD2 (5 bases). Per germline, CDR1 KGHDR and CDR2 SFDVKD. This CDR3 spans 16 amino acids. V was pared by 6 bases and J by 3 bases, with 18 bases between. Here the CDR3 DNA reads TGTGCCACCAGTCTAGGACTCGGGTGGTCTACAGATACGCAGTATTTT. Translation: CATSLGLGWSTDTQYF.

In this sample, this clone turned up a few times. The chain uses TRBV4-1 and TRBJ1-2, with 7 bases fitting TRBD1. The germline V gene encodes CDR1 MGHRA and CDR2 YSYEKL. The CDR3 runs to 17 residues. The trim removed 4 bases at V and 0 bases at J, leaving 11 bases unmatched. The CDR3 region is CASSPQGGQRANYGYTF. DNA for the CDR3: TGCGCCAGCAGCCCGCAAGGGGGACAGCGAGCTAACTATGGCTACACCTTC.

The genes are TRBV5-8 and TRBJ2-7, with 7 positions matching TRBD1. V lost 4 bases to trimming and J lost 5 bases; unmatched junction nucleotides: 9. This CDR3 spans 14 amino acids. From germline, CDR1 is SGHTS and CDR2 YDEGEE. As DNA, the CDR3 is TGTGCCAGCAGCCCTCGGACAGGAGAGGACGAGCAGTACGTC. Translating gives CASSPRTGEDEQYV.

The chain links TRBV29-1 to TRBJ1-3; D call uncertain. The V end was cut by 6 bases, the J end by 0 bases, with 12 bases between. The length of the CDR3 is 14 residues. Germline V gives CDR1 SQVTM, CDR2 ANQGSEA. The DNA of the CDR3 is TGCAGCGTAAATACAGCCTCCTCTGGAAACACCATATATTTT. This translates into CSVNTASSGNTIYF. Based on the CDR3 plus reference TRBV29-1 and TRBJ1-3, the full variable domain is SAVISQKPSRDICQRGTSLTIQCQVDSQVTMMFWYRQQPGQSLTLIATANQGSEATYESGFVIDKFPISRPNLTFSTLTVSNMSPEDSSIYLCSVNTASSGNTIYFGEGSWLTVV.

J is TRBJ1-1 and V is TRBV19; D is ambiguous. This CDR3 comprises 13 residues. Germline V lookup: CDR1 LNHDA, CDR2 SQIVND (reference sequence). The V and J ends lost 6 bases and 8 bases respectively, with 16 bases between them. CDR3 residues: CASRAQLAAEAFF. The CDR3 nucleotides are TGTGCCAGTAGGGCACAACTTGCGGCAGAAGCTTTCTTT.

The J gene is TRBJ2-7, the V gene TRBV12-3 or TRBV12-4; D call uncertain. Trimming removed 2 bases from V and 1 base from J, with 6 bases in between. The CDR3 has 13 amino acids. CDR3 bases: TGTGCCAGCAGTTTATCGTTTTCCTACGAGCAGTACTTC. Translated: CASSLSFSYEQYF.

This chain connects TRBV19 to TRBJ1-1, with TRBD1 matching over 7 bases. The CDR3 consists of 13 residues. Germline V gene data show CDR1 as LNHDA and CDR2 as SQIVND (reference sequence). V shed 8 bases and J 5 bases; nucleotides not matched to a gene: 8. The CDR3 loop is CASALRGRTEAFF. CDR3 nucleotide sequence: TGTGCCAGTGCTCTCAGGGGGAGAACTGAAGCTTTCTTT.

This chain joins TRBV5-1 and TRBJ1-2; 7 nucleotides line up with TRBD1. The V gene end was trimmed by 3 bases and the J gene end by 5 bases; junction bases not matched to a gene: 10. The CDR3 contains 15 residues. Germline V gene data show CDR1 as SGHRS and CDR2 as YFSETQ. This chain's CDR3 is CASSSTPGQRYGYTF. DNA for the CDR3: TGCGCCAGCAGCTCAACGCCGGGACAGCGGTATGGCTACACCTTC.

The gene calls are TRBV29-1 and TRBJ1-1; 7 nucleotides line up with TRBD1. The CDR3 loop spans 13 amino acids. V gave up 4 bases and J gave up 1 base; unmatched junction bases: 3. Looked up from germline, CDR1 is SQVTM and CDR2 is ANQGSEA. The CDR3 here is CSVVGQANTEAFF. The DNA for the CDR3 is TGCAGCGTTGTCGGACAGGCGAACACTGAAGCTTTCTTT.

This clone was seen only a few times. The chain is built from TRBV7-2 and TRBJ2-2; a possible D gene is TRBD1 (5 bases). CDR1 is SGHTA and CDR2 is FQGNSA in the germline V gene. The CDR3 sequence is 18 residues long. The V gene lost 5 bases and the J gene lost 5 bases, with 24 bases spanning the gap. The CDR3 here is CASSLRFRSGARTGELFF. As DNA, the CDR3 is TGTGCCAGCAGCCTAAGGTTCCGGAGTGGGGCTCGGACCGGGGAGCTGTTTTTT.

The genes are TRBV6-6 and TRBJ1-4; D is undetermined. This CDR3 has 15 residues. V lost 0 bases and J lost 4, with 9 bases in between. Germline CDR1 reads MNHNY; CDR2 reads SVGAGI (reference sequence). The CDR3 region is CASSYSGADNEKLFF. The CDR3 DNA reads TGTGCCAGCAGTTACTCGGGAGCTGATAATGAAAAACTGTTTTTT.

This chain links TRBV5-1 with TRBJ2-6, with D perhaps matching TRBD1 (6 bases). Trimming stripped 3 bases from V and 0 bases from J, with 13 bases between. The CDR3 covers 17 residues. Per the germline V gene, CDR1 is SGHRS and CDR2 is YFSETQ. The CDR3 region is CASSSGTFPSGANVLTF. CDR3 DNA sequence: TGCGCCAGCAGCTCCGGGACATTCCCCTCTGGGGCCAACGTCCTGACTTTC.

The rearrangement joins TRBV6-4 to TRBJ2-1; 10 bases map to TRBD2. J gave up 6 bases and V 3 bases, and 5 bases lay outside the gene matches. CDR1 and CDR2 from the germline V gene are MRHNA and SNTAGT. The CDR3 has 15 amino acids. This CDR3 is CASSEELAGFNEQFF. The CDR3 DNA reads TGTGCCAGCAGTGAGGAACTAGCGGGGTTCAATGAGCAGTTCTTC.

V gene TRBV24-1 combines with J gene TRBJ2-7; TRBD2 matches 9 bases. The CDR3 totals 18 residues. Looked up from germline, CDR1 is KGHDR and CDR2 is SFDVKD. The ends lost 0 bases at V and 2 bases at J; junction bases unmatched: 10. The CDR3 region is CATSDLAASGNETYEQYF. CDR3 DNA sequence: TGTGCCACCAGTGATTTGGCGGCTAGCGGGAACGAAACCTACGAGCAGTACTTC.

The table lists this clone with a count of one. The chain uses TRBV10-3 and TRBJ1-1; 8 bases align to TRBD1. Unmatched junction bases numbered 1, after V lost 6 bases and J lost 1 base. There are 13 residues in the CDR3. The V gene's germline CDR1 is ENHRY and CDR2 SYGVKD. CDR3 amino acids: CAIRGQANTEAFF. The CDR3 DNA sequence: TGTGCCATCAGGGGACAGGCGAACACTGAAGCTTTCTTT.

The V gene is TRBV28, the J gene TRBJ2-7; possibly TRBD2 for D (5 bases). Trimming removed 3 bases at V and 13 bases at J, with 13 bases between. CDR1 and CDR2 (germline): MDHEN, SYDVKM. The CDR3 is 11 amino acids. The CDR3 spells CASSLGGSGYF. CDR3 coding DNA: TGTGCCAGCAGTTTGGGCGGGTCGGGATACTTC.